The 27 T cell receptor beta chains below all came from one sample that was sequenced in a study of shared clonotypes between healthy human individuals. Positively selected for CCR7, the CD45RO-negative cells used as naive CD8 cells excluded terminally differentiated effector memory CD45RA+ cells. Assay used: immunoSEQ multiplex PCR; TCRdb lists only in-frame clones, some missing. The sample has millions of clones, approximately 94% seen once. The specimen sequenced was naive CD8+ T cells sorted from blood. Receptors originate from a man aged 18 to 30 in good health.

This clone has a single count. The rearrangement links TRBV6-5 to TRBJ2-7, with a possible D match to TRBD1 (5 bases). The V and J ends lost 6 bases and 3 bases respectively, with 12 bases between them. CDR1 is MNHEY and CDR2 is SVGAGI in the germline V gene. This CDR3 contains 13 residues. The CDR3 sequence is CASSLGHYYEQYF. The DNA of the CDR3 is TGTGCCAGCAGCCTCGGACACTACTACGAGCAGTACTTC.

The genes are TRBV21-1 and TRBJ2-7; the DNA was not compared with TRBD1, the D call given in the table. TRBV21-1 is labeled a pseudogene. The CDR3 contains 15 residues. The CDR3 sequence is CASSHWWAVKHEQYF. CDR3 nucleotide sequence: TGTGCCAGCAGCCACTGGTGGGCCGTTAAGCACGAGCAGTACTTC.

The chain recombines TRBV6-5 with TRBJ2-7; 11 bases agree with TRBD1. Trimming at V came to 7 bases and at J to 4 bases, leaving 6 bases not matched to a gene. CDR1 MNHEY and CDR2 SVGAGI come from the germline V gene. CDR3 length: 14 amino acids. CDR3: CASTPGQGGYEQYF. The CDR3 DNA follows: TGTGCCAGCACCCCGGGACAGGGGGGATACGAGCAGTACTTC.

The chain carries TRBV9 and TRBJ1-5, with a weak D call TRBD1 (5 bases). This CDR3 region has 15 residues. Germline CDR1 reads SGDLS; CDR2 reads YYNGEE. V was cut by 0 bases and J by 3 bases, with 10 bases left in between. The CDR3 here is CASSVAGTFNQPQHF. The DNA for the CDR3 is TGTGCCAGCAGCGTAGCTGGGACCTTCAATCAGCCCCAGCATTTT.

This chain joins TRBV10-2 and TRBJ1-5; 8 bases agree with TRBD1. V lost 5 bases to trimming and J lost 4 bases; unmatched junction nucleotides: 4. The CDR3 consists of 14 residues. In germline, CDR1 is WSHSY, CDR2 SAAADI. This chain's CDR3 is CASSIDRGNQPQHF. The CDR3 bases are TGCGCCAGCAGTATTGACAGGGGTAATCAGCCCCAGCATTTT.

The chain links TRBV29-1 to TRBJ2-1, with 7 bases matching TRBD1. CDR1 and CDR2 (germline): SQVTM, ANQGSEA. The CDR3 spans 11 residues. After removal of 6 bases from V and 7 bases from J, the junction contained 3 bases not matched to a gene. This CDR3 is CSVDRENEQFF. DNA for the CDR3: TGCAGCGTAGACAGGGAGAATGAGCAGTTCTTC.

CDR3 nucleotides: TGTGCCAGCAGCTTAGGGACAGGAATCGGCGAGCAGTACTTC. Its translation is CASSLGTGIGEQYF. The chain combines TRBV5-6 with TRBJ2-7; 8 nucleotides align to TRBD1. Germline assignment: CDR1 SGHDT and CDR2 YYEEEE. There are 14 residues in the CDR3. V gave up 2 bases and J gave up 6 bases; unmatched junction bases: 7.

A note on this clone: One end of the junction fails to match germline, which may point to a read error. The CDR3 sequence is CASSPSLAGGETQYF. CDR3 nucleotide sequence: TGTGCTAGCAGCCCCTCACTAGCGGGAGGAGAGACCCAGTACTTC. This rearrangement joins TRBV7-7 to TRBJ2-5, with 12 bases aligning to TRBD2. The CDR3 covers 15 residues. From germline, CDR1 is SSHAT and CDR2 FNYEAQ (reference sequence).

Comments on this clone: This may come from a read error, since a much larger clone is one base off. V is TRBV30 and J is TRBJ1-6; 8 positions agree with TRBD1. The germline V gene has CDR1 GTSNPN and CDR2 SVGIG (reference sequence). The CDR3 loop spans 15 amino acids. The CDR3: CAWSLGQGRNSPPHF. Here the CDR3 DNA reads TGTGCCTGGAGTCTCGGACAGGGAAGGAATTCACCCCCCCACTTT.

V is TRBV7-8 and J is TRBJ1-1; 8 nucleotides agree with TRBD1. The ends lost 6 bases at V and 1 base at J; junction bases unmatched: 7. The CDR3 has 15 amino acids. The germline CDR1 and CDR2 sequences are SGHVS and FQNEAQ. This CDR3 reads CASSLYGQGNTEAFF. As DNA, the CDR3 is TGTGCCAGCAGTTTATACGGACAGGGGAACACTGAAGCTTTCTTT.

The J gene is TRBJ1-2, the V gene TRBV5-6; D is unclear. This CDR3 contains 14 residues. V lost 1 base and J 5 bases, leaving 12 bases between the germline ends. The germline gives CDR1 SGHDT, CDR2 YYEEEE. The CDR3 coding sequence is TGTGCCAGCAGCTTGCCTATTGACCGATATGGCTACACCTTC. It specifies CASSLPIDRYGYTF.

The chain has TRBV20-1 and TRBJ2-1; D unclear. Germline-derived CDR1 and CDR2 are DFQATT and SNEGSKA (reference sequence). V lost 5 bases, J lost 8 bases, and 10 bases lay in between. CDR3 length: 11 residues. CDR3 sequence: CSAVRVDEQFF. Here the CDR3 DNA reads TGCAGTGCTGTTAGGGTAGATGAGCAGTTCTTC.

J is TRBJ2-2 and V is TRBV4-1; D could derive from TRBD1 or TRBD2 (5 bases each). The germline V gene encodes CDR1 MGHRA and CDR2 YSYEKL. The V gene lost 5 bases and the J gene lost 1 base, with 11 bases spanning the gap. CDR3 length: 15 amino acids. The CDR3 bases are TGCGCCAGCAGCGGGGACCCGTGGAACACCGGGGAGCTGTTTTTT. This codes for CASSGDPWNTGELFF.

V gene TRBV7-2 combines with J gene TRBJ2-5, with a possible D match to TRBD2 (6 bases). V dropped 5 bases and J dropped 1 base, with 17 bases sitting between them. CDR3 length: 16 amino acids. Germline-derived CDR1 and CDR2 are SGHTA and FQGNSA. The CDR3 here is CASSLVSRTTQETQYF. Here the CDR3 DNA reads TGTGCCAGCAGCCTAGTATCTAGGACTACCCAAGAGACCCAGTACTTC.

The gene calls are TRBV11-2 and TRBJ2-7, with 7 nucleotides matching TRBD2. The V and J ends lost 2 bases and 5 bases, in that order; junction bases with no gene match: 3. This CDR3 is built from 13 residues. Germline loops: CDR1 SGHAT, CDR2 FQNNGV. The CDR3 region is CASSLTGRHEQYF. The CDR3 DNA reads as TGTGCCAGCAGCTTAACCGGGAGGCACGAGCAGTACTTC. Together with reference TRBV11-2 and TRBJ2-7, the CDR3 gives the full variable domain: EAGVAQSPRYKIIEKRQSVAFWCNPISGHATLYWYQQILGQGPKLLIQFQNNGVVDDSQLPKDRFSAERLKGVDSTLKIQPAKLEDSAVYLCASSLTGRHEQYFGPGTRLTVT.

This clone was found once. The chain uses TRBV27 and TRBJ1-1; TRBD1 is a possible D gene (6 bases). V lost 8 bases, J lost 4 bases, and 14 bases lay in between. This CDR3 is 13 amino acids long. Germline assignment: CDR1 MNHEY and CDR2 SMNVEV (reference sequence). CDR3 sequence reads: CASGVAGVTEAFF. The CDR3 nucleotides read TGTGCCAGCGGGGTGGCAGGGGTCACTGAAGCTTTCTTT.

The chain is built from TRBV7-9 and TRBJ1-2, with unresolved D. CDR1 and CDR2 (germline): SEHNR, FQNEAQ (reference sequence). The length of the CDR3 is 14 residues. V was shortened by 2 bases and J by 4 bases, with 11 bases between the two germline ends. The CDR3 DNA reads as TGTGCCAGCAGCTTAAGCGGGCAGCTCTATGGCTACACCTTC. Protein sequence: CASSLSGQLYGYTF.

As for this clone: This specimen includes other DNA sequences encoding the same CDR3. The chain recombines TRBV9 with TRBJ2-1, with D perhaps TRBD1 (6 bases). Trimming removed 3 bases at V and 3 bases at J, with 10 bases between. The CDR3 has 14 residues. Germline CDR1 is SGDLS and CDR2 is YYNGEE. For the CDR3, the DNA is TGTGCCAGCAGCGGGGGGCTGGTCTACAATGAGCAGTTCTTC. It encodes CASSGGLVYNEQFF. The variable domain in full, with the rest retrieved from reference TRBV9 and TRBJ2-1, is DSGVTQTPKHLITATGQRVTLRCSPRSGDLSVYWYQQSLDQGLQFLIQYYNGEERAKGNILERFSAQQFPDLHSELNLSSLELGDSALYFCASSGGLVYNEQFFGPGTRLTVL.

The chain couples TRBV5-4 to TRBJ1-1; D is unclear. The germline V and J ends were trimmed by 2 bases and 0 bases, with 11 bases remaining between them. Germline V gives CDR1 SGHNT, CDR2 YYREEE (reference sequence). This CDR3 region has 15 residues. CDR3 bases: TGTGCCAGCAGCTTAGCAGTGGGATTGAACACTGAAGCTTTCTTT. Translated: CASSLAVGLNTEAFF.

The rearrangement joins TRBV11-2 to TRBJ1-1; D is unresolved. Trimming took 1 base from V and 11 from J, leaving 8 bases between them. The CDR3 is made up of 11 amino acids. Germline CDR1 SGHAT, CDR2 FQNNGV. CDR3 in amino acids: CASSLAGWAFF. The CDR3 DNA reads TGTGCCAGCAGCTTAGCCGGGTGGGCTTTCTTT.

The V gene is TRBV30, the J gene TRBJ2-7; tentative D call: TRBD2 (5 bases). This CDR3 is 14 amino acids long. V was shortened by 2 bases and J by 0 bases, with 11 bases between the two germline ends. The germline V gene encodes CDR1 GTSNPN and CDR2 SVGIG (reference sequence). This CDR3 is CAWSMAGNSYEQYF. As DNA, the CDR3 is TGTGCCTGGAGTATGGCGGGCAACTCCTACGAGCAGTACTTC.

This chain links TRBV27 with TRBJ1-1; 7 bases are a match to TRBD1. Per germline, CDR1 MNHEY and CDR2 SMNVEV (reference sequence). V gave up 7 bases and J gave up 1 base; unmatched junction bases: 6. The CDR3 covers 14 residues. CDR3 in amino acids: CASNLQGPNTEAFF. In nucleotides, the CDR3 is TGTGCCAGCAATCTACAGGGGCCGAACACTGAAGCTTTCTTT.

This chain joins TRBV5-1 and TRBJ2-7; maybe TRBD1 (5 bases). The V end was cut by 1 base, the J end by 0 bases, with 8 bases between. The CDR3 is made up of 14 amino acids. Germline CDR1 is SGHRS and CDR2 is YFSETQ. In DNA form, the CDR3 reads TGCGCCAGCAGCTTGTTTCAGGGCTCCTACGAGCAGTACTTC. Amino acids: CASSLFQGSYEQYF.

The chain recombines TRBV5-4 with TRBJ2-3; D perhaps matches TRBD2 (6 bases). The length of the CDR3 is 14 residues. V gave up 4 bases and J gave up 3 bases, with 12 bases separating them. Germline values: CDR1 SGHNT, CDR2 YYREEE (reference sequence). The CDR3 here is CASSQGLTTDTQYF. The CDR3 nucleotides are TGTGCCAGCAGCCAGGGACTGACTACAGATACGCAGTATTTT.

This chain joins TRBV21-1 and TRBJ2-7; the table gives TRBD2 as D, unverified against the DNA. TRBV21-1 is a listed pseudogene. This CDR3 comprises 11 residues. The CDR3 bases are TGTGCCAGTAAAGGGAGTGGCGAGCAGTACTTC. As protein: CASKGSGEQYF.

V and J are TRBV2 and TRBJ2-7, with D possibly matching TRBD1 (5 bases). Germline V gene sequence: CDR1 SNHLY, CDR2 FYNNEI. V lost 7 bases to trimming and J lost 2 bases, with 21 bases between them. The CDR3 has 16 amino acids. CDR3 sequence (DNA): TGTGCCAGCATTCGATCGGCAGGGAAGGGGACCTACGAGCAGTACTTC. Translation: CASIRSAGKGTYEQYF.

On this clone: The sample contains more than one DNA sequence encoding this CDR3. The V call is TRBV19, the J call TRBJ1-5; D remains unclear. CDR1 is LNHDA, CDR2 SQIVND, per germline (reference sequence). Trimming removed 5 bases at V and 0 bases at J, with 8 bases between. CDR3 length: 14 amino acids. CDR3: CASSYRDSNQPQHF. In DNA form, the CDR3 reads TGTGCCAGTAGTTATCGCGATAGCAATCAGCCCCAGCATTTT.